One TCR delta chain is described in this entry. Its antigen remains unidentified. Sorted Vdelta1+ thymocytes were about 97% to 99.6% pure. The data are from a study of Vδ1+ human thymocytes. Study findings and constraints: In the thymus, TRG and TRD repertoires looked highly polyclonal with Gaussian CDR3 lengths. Despite high sort purity, around 19% of thymic T cell receptor delta sequences were Vdelta2.

Germline CDR1 reads TSWWSYY; CDR2 reads QGS. The J segment lost 0 bases and the V segment lost 0 bases, leaving 20 bases of the junction unmatched. The CDR3 spans 22 residues. Sequences come from RNA converted to cDNA by reverse transcription. Multiplex PCR used pooled V-gene forward primers and a constant-region reverse primer to amplify CDR3s. TCRdb reanalysed the multiplex PCR reads via CATT. Of around 19,000 delta-chain clones in the sample, over 7% were seen once. The V and J genes are TRDV1 and TRDJ1; 9 nucleotides agree with TRDD3. Sequenced material: Vdelta1+ gamma-delta thymocytes from the thymus. Subset noted: FACS-sorted CD3+ TCRalphabeta- TCRVdelta1+ TCRVdelta2- thymocytes. The receptor was isolated from a child less than two years old who had congenital heart surgery. The DNA of the CDR3 is TGTGCTCTTGGGGAACTAGCCCACGGCTTTCCCCGTACTGGGGGACACACCGATAAACTCATCTTT. It encodes CALGELAHGFPRTGGHTDKLIF.